The source of this TCR beta chain is a study of graft-versus-host responses after intestinal transplantation. Some clones are missing from TCRdb's copy, which holds only in-frame ones; the method was immunoSEQ multiplex PCR. The table lists about 12,000 clones, 35% of them singletons. Whole-study findings and limits: GvH clone levels peaked in circulation, and this peak was associated with early post-transplant HvG declines.

Labeling with CFSE marked some 200,000 responder cells, which were plated with some 200,000 irradiated, violet-dye-labeled stimulator cells. Losses at the gene ends were 7 bases for V and 5 bases for J; bases not matched to a gene: 11. This CDR3 has 15 amino acids. Germline loops: CDR1 MDHEN, CDR2 SYDVKM. The source of this sequence is a human patient who received an intestinal transplant. The chain links TRBV28 to TRBJ2-5; 9 bases line up with TRBD1. Sequencing used alloreactive CD8+ T cells from a mixed lymphocyte reaction culture, obtained before intestinal transplant. Subset described: CFSE-low proliferating T cells sorted from approximately 6-day pre-transplant mixed lymphocyte reaction (GvH or HvG direction). The CDR3 nucleotides are TGTGCCAGCACCTTAACAGGGGGCCCAGGGGAGACCCAGTACTTC. It translates to CASTLTGGPGETQYF.